This T cell receptor beta chain was captured by sequencing in a study of vaccination and CD4 T cells after COVID-19. Overall study: The convalescent group had six males, four females, seven Caucasians, two Asians, one multiracial.

With V trimmed by 6 bases and J by 6 bases, 11 bases remained unmatched. CDR1 is SGHTA and CDR2 is FQGNSA in the germline V gene. CDR3 length equals 15 residues. Sequencing of cultured CD4+ T cell DNA used the Oncomine TCR Beta short-read assay. Genomic DNA was drawn out of CD4+ T cells grown in culture. Using its own MiXCR run on the PCR reads, TCRdb lists one record per CDR3 protein. The repertoire holds 9,500 to 15,000 distinct CDR3 sequences, with under 75% as singletons. Treatment specified: roughly nine-day PBMC culture with coronavirus spike peptide pools or control peptides (ViraFEST assay). With peptide pools, ViraFEST first expanded antigen-specific T cells and afterwards sequenced their TCRs. With regard to this clonotype: Its antigen is not known.

This TCR was recovered from a human donor who had recovered from COVID-19. J is TRBJ2-7 and V is TRBV7-2, with 10 positions matching TRBD2. Sequences were derived from CD4+ T cells from blood, cultured in vitro, sampled before SARS-CoV-2 vaccination. The CDR3 coding sequence is TGTGCCAGCAGACTTAGCGGGAGGATTACCGGCGAGCAGTACTTC. Protein: CASRLSGRITGEQYF.